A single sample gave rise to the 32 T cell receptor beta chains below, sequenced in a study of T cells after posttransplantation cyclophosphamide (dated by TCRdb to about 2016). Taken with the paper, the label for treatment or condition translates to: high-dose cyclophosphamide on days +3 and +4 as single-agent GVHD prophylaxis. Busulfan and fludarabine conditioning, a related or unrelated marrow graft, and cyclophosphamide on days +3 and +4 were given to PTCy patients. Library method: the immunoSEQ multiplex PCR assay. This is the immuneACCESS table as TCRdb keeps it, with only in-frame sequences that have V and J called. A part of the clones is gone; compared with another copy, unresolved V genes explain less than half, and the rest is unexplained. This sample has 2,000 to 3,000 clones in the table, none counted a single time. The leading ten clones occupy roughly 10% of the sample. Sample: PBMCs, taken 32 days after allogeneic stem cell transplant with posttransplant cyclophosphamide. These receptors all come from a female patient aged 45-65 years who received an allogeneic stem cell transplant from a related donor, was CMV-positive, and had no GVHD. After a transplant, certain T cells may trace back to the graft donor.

This chain's CDR3 is CASSPRFSGGANVLTF. Written as DNA, the CDR3 is TGCGCCAGCAGCCCTCGATTTTCGGGTGGGGCCAACGTCCTGACTTTC. This chain connects TRBV5-1 to TRBJ2-6; no clear D gene. The length of the CDR3 is 16 residues. The germline gives CDR1 SGHRS, CDR2 YFSETQ. V dropped 4 bases and J dropped 3 bases, with 14 bases sitting between them. Full variable domain (remainder filled in from reference TRBV5-1 and TRBJ2-6): KAGVTQTPRYLIKTRGQQVTLSCSPISGHRSVSWYQQTPGQGLQFLFEYFSETQRNKGNFPGRFSGRQFSNSRSEMNVSTLELGDSALYLCASSPRFSGGANVLTFGAGSRLTVL.

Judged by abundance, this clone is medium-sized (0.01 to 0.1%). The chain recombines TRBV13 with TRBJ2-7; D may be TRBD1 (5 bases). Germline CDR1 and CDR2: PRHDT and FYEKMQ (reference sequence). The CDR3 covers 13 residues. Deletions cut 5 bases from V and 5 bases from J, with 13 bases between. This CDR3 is CASSLTVPHEQYF. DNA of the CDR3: TGTGCCAGCAGCCTGACAGTACCACACGAGCAGTACTTC.

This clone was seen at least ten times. CDR3 nucleotides: TGTGCCAGCAGCCGAAGACTAGCGGGAGGGCAAACCGGGGAGCTGTTTTTT. As protein: CASSRRLAGGQTGELFF. The chain is built from TRBV7-3 and TRBJ2-2; 14 nucleotides align to TRBD2. Trimming cost V 5 bases and J 5 bases; bases outside gene matches: 7. CDR3 length: 17 residues. Germline V gene sequence: CDR1 SGHTA, CDR2 FQGTGA.

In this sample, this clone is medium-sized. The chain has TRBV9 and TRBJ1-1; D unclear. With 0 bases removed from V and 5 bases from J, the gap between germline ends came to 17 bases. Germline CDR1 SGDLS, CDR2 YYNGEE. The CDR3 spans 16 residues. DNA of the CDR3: TGTGCCAGCAGCGTAGATCGTGGGCAAACGGGGACTGAAGCTTTCTTT. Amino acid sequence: CASSVDRGQTGTEAFF.

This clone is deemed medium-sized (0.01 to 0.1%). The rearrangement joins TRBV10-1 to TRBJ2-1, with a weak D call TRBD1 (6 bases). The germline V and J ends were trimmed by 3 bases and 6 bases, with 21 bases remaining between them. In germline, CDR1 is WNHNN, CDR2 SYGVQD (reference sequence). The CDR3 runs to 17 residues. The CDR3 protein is CASSDPSGTTRFNEQFF. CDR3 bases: TGCGCCAGCAGTGATCCTTCCGGGACAACACGCTTCAATGAGCAGTTCTTC.

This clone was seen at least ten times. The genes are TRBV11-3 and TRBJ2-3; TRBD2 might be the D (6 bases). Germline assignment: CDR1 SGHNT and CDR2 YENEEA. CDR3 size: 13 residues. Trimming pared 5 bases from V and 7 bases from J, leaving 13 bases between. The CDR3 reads CASSPTGGNTQYF. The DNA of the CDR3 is TGTGCCAGCAGCCCCACCGGGGGAAATACGCAGTATTTT.

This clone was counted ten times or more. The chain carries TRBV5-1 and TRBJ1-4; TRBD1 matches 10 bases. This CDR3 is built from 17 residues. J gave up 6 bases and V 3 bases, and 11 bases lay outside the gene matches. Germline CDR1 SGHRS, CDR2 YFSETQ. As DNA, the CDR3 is TGCGCCAGCAGCTCGACAGGCGTGGGACAGGGGTATGAAAAACTGTTTTTT. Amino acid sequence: CASSSTGVGQGYEKLFF.

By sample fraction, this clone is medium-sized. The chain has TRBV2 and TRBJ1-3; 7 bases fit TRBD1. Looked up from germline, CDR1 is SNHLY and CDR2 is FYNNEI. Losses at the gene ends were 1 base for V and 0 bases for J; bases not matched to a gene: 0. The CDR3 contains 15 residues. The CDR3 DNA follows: TGTGCCAGCAGTGAAGGACAGGGCTCTGGAAACACCATATATTTT. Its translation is CASSEGQGSGNTIYF.

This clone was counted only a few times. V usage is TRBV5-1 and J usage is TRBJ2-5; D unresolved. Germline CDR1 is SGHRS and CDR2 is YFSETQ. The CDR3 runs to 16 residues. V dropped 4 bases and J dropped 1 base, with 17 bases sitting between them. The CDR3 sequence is CASSITGSIGQETQYF. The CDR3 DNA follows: TGCGCCAGCAGCATCACCGGGTCCATAGGCCAAGAGACCCAGTACTTC.

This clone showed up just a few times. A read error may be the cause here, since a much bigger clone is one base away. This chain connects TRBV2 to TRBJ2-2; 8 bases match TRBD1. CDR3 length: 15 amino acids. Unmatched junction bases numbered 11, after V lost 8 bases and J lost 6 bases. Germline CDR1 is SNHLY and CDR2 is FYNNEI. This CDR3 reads CASGVRGPVAGELFF. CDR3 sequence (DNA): TGTGCCAGCGGGGTCAGGGGGCCTGTGGCCGGGGAGCTGTTTTTT.

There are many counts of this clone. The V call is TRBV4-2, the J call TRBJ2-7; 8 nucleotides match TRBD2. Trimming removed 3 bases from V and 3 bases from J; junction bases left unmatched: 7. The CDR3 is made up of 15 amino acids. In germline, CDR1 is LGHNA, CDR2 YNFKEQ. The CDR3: CASSQSSGGYYEQYF. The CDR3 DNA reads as TGTGCCAGCAGCCAGTCCAGCGGGGGTTACTACGAGCAGTACTTC.

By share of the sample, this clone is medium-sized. The CDR3 coding sequence is TGTGCCAGCAGCCAACTCCGGGACAGGAGGTATGGCTACACCTTC. Translating gives CASSQLRDRRYGYTF. This chain joins TRBV5-6 and TRBJ1-2; 8 nucleotides line up with TRBD1. This CDR3 has 15 amino acids. Germline V lookup: CDR1 SGHDT, CDR2 YYEEEE. Unmatched junction bases numbered 10, after V lost 4 bases and J lost 5 bases.

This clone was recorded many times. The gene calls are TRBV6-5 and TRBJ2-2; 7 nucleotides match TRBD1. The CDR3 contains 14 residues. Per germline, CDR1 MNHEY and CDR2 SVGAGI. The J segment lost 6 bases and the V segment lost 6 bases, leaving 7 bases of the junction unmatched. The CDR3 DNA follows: TGTGCCAGCAGAAGACAGGGAGAACCCGGGGAGCTGTTTTTT. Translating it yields CASRRQGEPGELFF.

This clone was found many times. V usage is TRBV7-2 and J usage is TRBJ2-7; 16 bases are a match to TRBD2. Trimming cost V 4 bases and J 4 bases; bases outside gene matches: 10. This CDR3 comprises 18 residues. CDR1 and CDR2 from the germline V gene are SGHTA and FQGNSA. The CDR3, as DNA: TGTGCCAGCAGCTCCGGGACTAGCGGGAGGGCCAGAGTATACGAGCAGTACTTC. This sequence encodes CASSSGTSGRARVYEQYF.

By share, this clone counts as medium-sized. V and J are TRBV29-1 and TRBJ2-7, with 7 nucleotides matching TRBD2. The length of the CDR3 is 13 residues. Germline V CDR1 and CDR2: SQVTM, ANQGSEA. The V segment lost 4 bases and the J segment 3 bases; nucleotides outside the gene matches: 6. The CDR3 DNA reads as TGCAGCGTTGTTCTAGCGGAACGCTACGAGCAGTACTTC. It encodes CSVVLAERYEQYF.

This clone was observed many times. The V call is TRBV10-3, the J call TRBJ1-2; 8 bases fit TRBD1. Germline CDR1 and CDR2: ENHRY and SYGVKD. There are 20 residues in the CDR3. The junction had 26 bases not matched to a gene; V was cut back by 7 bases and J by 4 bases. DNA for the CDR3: TGTGCCATCACCAAACAAAGAGTGGGTGGGACAGGAGGGGGCTTCTATGGCTACACCTTC. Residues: CAITKQRVGGTGGGFYGYTF.

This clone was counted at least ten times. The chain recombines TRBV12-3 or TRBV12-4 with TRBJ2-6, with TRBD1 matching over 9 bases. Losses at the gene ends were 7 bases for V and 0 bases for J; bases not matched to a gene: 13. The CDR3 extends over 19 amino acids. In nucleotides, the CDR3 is TGTGCCAGCAACGGACAGGGGTCACTATCCCACTCTGGGGCCAACGTCCTGACTTTC. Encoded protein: CASNGQGSLSHSGANVLTF.

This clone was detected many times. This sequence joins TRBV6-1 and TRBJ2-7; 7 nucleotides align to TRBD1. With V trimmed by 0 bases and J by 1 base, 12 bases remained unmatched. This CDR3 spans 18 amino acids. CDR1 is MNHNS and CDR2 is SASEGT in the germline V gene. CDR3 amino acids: CASSEASGGAIPSYEQYF. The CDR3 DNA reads TGTGCCAGCAGTGAAGCGTCAGGGGGAGCGATCCCTTCCTACGAGCAGTACTTC.

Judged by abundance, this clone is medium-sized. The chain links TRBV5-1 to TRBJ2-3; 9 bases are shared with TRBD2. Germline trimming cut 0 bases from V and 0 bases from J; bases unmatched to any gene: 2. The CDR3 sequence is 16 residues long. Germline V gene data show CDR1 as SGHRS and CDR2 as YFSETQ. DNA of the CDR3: TGCGCCAGCAGCTTGGGACTAGCGGAAAGCACAGATACGCAGTATTTT. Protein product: CASSLGLAESTDTQYF.

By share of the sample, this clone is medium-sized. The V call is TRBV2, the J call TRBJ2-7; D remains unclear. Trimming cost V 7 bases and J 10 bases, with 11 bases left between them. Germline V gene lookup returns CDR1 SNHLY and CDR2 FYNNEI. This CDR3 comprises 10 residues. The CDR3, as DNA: TGTGCCAGCAATAGCCCCCAACAGTACTTC. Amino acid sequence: CASNSPQQYF. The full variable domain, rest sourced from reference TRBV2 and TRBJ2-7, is EPEVTQTPSHQVTQMGQEVILRCVPISNHLYFYWYRQILGQKVEFLVSFYNNEISEKSEIFDDQFSVERPDGSNFTLKIRSTKLEDSAMYFCASNSPQQYFGPGTRLTVT.

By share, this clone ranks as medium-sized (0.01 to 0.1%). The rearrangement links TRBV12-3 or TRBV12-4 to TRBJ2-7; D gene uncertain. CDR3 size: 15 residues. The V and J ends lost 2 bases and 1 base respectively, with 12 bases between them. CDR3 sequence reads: CASSLTAPGSYEQYF. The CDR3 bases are TGTGCCAGCAGTTTAACAGCACCTGGGTCCTACGAGCAGTACTTC.

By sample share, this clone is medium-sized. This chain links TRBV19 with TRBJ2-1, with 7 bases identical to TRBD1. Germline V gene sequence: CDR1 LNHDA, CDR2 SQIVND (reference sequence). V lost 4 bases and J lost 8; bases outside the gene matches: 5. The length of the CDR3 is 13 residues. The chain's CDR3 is CASSSDREDEQFF. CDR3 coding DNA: TGTGCCAGTAGTAGCGACAGGGAAGATGAGCAGTTCTTC. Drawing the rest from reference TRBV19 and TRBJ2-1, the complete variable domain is DGGITQSPKYLFRKEGQNVTLSCEQNLNHDAMYWYRQDPGQGLRLIYYSQIVNDFQKGDIAEGYSVSREKKESFPLTVTSAQKNPTAFYLCASSSDREDEQFFGPGTRLTVL.

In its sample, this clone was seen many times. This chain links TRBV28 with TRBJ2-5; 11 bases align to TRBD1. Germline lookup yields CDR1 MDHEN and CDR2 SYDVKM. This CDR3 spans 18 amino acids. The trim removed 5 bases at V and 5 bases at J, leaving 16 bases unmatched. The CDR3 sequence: CASSGGPRTGGVRETQYF. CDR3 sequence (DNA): TGTGCCAGCAGTGGGGGACCACGGACAGGGGGCGTGAGGGAGACCCAGTACTTC. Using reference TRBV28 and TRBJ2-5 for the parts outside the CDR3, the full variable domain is DVKVTQSSRYLVKRTGEKVFLECVQDMDHENMFWYRQDPGLGLRLIYFSYDVKMKEKGDIPEGYSVSREKKERFSLILESASTNQTSMYLCASSGGPRTGGVRETQYFGPGTRLLVL.

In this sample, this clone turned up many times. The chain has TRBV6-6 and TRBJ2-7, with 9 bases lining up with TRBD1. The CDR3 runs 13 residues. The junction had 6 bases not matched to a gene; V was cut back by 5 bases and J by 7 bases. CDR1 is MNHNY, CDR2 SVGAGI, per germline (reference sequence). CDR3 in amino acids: CASSGGQGREQYF. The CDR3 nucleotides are TGTGCCAGCAGTGGGGGACAGGGTCGAGAGCAGTACTTC.

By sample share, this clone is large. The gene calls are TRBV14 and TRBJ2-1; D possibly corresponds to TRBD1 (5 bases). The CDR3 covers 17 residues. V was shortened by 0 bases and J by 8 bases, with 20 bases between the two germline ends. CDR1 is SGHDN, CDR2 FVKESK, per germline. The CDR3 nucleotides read TGTGCCAGCAGCCAAGATGTACTACCTCCTAGGGGCCATGAGCAGTTCTTC. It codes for CASSQDVLPPRGHEQFF.

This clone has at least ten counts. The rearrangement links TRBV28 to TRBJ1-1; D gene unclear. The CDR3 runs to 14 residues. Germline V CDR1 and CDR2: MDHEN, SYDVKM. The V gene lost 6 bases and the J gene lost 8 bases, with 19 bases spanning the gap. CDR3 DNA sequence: TGTGCCAGCAGCCCCAGCGTGATTTCTATAGAAGCTTTCTTT. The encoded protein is CASSPSVISIEAFF.

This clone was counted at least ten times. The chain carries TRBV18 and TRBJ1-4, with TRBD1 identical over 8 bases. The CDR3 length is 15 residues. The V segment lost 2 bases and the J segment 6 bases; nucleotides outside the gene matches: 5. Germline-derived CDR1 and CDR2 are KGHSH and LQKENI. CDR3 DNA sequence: TGTGCCAGCTCACCAAAGGGACAGGATTATGAAAAACTGTTTTTT. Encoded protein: CASSPKGQDYEKLFF.

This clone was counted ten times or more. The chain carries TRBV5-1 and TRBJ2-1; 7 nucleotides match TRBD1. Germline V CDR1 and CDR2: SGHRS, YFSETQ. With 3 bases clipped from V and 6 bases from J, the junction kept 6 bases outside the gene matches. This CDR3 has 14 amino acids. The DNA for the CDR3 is TGCGCCAGCAGCTCGGGACAGAACACCAATGAGCAGTTCTTC. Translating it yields CASSSGQNTNEQFF.

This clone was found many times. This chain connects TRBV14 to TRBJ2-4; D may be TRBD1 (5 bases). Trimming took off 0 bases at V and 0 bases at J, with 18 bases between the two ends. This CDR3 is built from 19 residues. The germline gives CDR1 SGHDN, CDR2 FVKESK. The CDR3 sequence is CASSQDGGGAALAKNIQYF. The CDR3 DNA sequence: TGTGCCAGCAGCCAAGACGGTGGTGGGGCAGCTCTAGCCAAAAACATTCAGTACTTC.

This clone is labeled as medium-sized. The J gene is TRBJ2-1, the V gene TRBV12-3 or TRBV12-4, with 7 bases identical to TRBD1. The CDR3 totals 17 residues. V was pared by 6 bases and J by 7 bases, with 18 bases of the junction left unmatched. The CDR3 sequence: CASSSSTGPVLGNEQFF. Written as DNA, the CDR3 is TGTGCCAGCAGCTCGTCGACAGGGCCCGTTCTGGGGAATGAGCAGTTCTTC.

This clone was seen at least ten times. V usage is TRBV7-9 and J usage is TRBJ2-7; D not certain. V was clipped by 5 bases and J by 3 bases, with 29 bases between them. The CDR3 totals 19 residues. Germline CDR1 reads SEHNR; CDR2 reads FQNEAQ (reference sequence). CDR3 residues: CASSPQHRTSKSLFYEQYF. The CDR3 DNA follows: TGTGCCAGCAGCCCGCAGCACAGAACATCAAAGTCTTTATTCTACGAGCAGTACTTC.

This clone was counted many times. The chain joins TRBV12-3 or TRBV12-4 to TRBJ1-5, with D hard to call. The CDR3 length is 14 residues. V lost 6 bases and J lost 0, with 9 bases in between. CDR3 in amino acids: CASSQVYSNQPQHF. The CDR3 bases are TGTGCCAGCAGCCAAGTCTATAGCAATCAGCCCCAGCATTTT.